Listed here are 30 T cell receptor beta chains from one sample, sequenced in a study of blood T cell repertoires in COVID-19. Repertoires were generated with immunoSEQ multiplex PCR, while TCRdb's copy carries only in-frame clones and drops some. The sample lists about 94,000 clones; 80% were seen once. The sample was peripheral blood. These receptor sequences come from a human donor in a cohort sampled during active COVID-19.

This clone is a singleton in its sample. The rearrangement joins TRBV28 to TRBJ2-5, with 10 positions matching TRBD2. From germline, CDR1 is MDHEN and CDR2 SYDVKM. The CDR3 has 15 amino acids. With 5 bases clipped from V and 5 bases from J, the junction kept 8 bases outside the gene matches. CDR3 amino acids: CASSLGGAGGETQYF. The DNA for the CDR3 is TGTGCCAGCAGTCTCGGGGGAGCGGGAGGGGAGACCCAGTACTTC.

This clone was counted a single time. The V gene is TRBV6-1, the J gene TRBJ2-7, with unresolved D. Trimming took off 3 bases at V and 4 bases at J, with 4 bases between the two ends. CDR1 and CDR2 from the germline V gene are MNHNS and SASEGT. This CDR3 region has 11 residues. This chain's CDR3 is CASSDSYEQYF. Written as DNA, the CDR3 is TGTGCCAGCAGTGATTCTTACGAGCAGTACTTC.

V gene TRBV11-2 combines with J gene TRBJ2-7; unclear D gene. In germline, CDR1 is SGHAT, CDR2 FQNNGV. Trimming left V 6 bases short and J 1 base short, with 13 bases between. The CDR3 consists of 14 residues. The CDR3 DNA reads TGTGCCAGCAGTAAGGAGCCCTTGTCCTACGAGCAGTACTTC. This gives the protein CASSKEPLSYEQYF.

The genes are TRBV27 and TRBJ2-7, with a tentative D call TRBD1 (5 bases). V gave up 5 bases and J gave up 4 bases, with 6 bases separating them. CDR1 and CDR2 from the germline V gene are MNHEY and SMNVEV (reference sequence). The CDR3 consists of 11 residues. CDR3 protein: CASSTGYEQYF. The DNA for the CDR3 is TGTGCCAGCAGTACAGGATACGAGCAGTACTTC.

J is TRBJ2-7 and V is TRBV18, with a possible D match to TRBD1 (5 bases). The germline V gene encodes CDR1 KGHSH and CDR2 LQKENI. Trimming removed 3 bases from V and 6 bases from J, with 15 bases in between. The CDR3 is 14 amino acids. The CDR3 region is CASSPRQGGGEQYF. DNA for the CDR3: TGTGCCAGCTCACCGAGGCAGGGCGGCGGCGAGCAGTACTTC.

This clone was observed a single time. The gene calls are TRBV4-1 and TRBJ2-7, with TRBD2 identical over 11 bases. CDR1 is MGHRA, CDR2 YSYEKL, per germline. The length of the CDR3 is 14 residues. The V segment lost 6 bases and the J segment 2 bases; nucleotides outside the gene matches: 3. The CDR3 sequence is CASSLGLAAYEQYF. CDR3 nucleotide sequence: TGCGCCAGCAGTCTGGGACTAGCGGCCTACGAGCAGTACTTC.

The V and J genes are TRBV5-4 and TRBJ1-6; TRBD1 aligns across 10 bases. The V gene's germline CDR1 is SGHNT and CDR2 YYREEE (reference sequence). CDR3 length equals 16 residues. The V segment lost 4 bases and the J segment 12 bases; nucleotides outside the gene matches: 13. DNA of the CDR3: TGTGCCAGCAGCCCCGGGACAGGGGCCCTCCTGGTACCCCTCCACTTT. This sequence encodes CASSPGTGALLVPLHF.

This clone was detected only a few times. This rearrangement joins TRBV3-1 (or the pseudogene TRBV3-2) to TRBJ2-6; TRBD1 is a possible D gene (5 bases). The V gene's germline CDR1 is LGHDT and CDR2 YNNKEL (reference sequence). CDR3 length equals 14 residues. V was shortened by 4 bases and J by 4 bases, with 8 bases between the two germline ends. CDR3 loop: CASSPGPGANVLTF. CDR3 DNA sequence: TGTGCCAGCAGCCCAGGGCCCGGGGCCAACGTCCTGACTTTC.

This clone was seen only a few times. The chain joins TRBV2 to TRBJ1-6; possible D gene TRBD1, 5 bases. In germline, CDR1 is SNHLY, CDR2 FYNNEI. The CDR3 is made up of 15 amino acids. The V end was cut by 3 bases, the J end by 9 bases, with 15 bases between. The DNA for the CDR3 is TGTGCCAGCAGTGACTCTCAGGGATGGAGTTCACCCCTCCACTTT. Translated: CASSDSQGWSSPLHF. Together with reference TRBV2 and TRBJ1-6, the CDR3 gives the full variable domain: EPEVTQTPSHQVTQMGQEVILRCVPISNHLYFYWYRQILGQKVEFLVSFYNNEISEKSEIFDDQFSVERPDGSNFTLKIRSTKLEDSAMYFCASSDSQGWSSPLHFGNGTRLTVT.

Note on this clone: This sample also contains other DNA sequences that code for the same CDR3. The chain recombines TRBV7-9 with TRBJ2-2; no reliable D call. The CDR3 spans 11 residues. Germline V gene sequence: CDR1 SEHNR, CDR2 FQNEAQ (reference sequence). Trimming took 8 bases from V and 7 from J, leaving 8 bases between them. This CDR3 is CASSRSGELFF. Written as DNA, the CDR3 is TGTGCCAGCTCCCGTAGCGGGGAGCTGTTTTTT.

The chain joins TRBV11-2 to TRBJ2-3, with D perhaps TRBD1 (5 bases). Per germline, CDR1 SGHAT and CDR2 FQNNGV. Trimming removed 5 bases from V and 2 bases from J, with 11 bases in between. This CDR3 comprises 14 residues. CDR3 sequence: CASSPRQTTDTQYF. The CDR3 DNA is TGTGCCAGCAGCCCTAGACAGACCACAGATACGCAGTATTTT.

The rearrangement links TRBV3-1 (or the pseudogene TRBV3-2) to TRBJ2-3, with 11 bases matching TRBD2. In germline, CDR1 is LGHDT, CDR2 YNNKEL (reference sequence). The CDR3 has 17 amino acids. V lost 3 bases to trimming and J lost 1 base; unmatched junction nucleotides: 6. CDR3: CASSHRGSGRGTDTQYF. The CDR3 DNA follows: TGTGCCAGCAGCCACCGGGGTAGCGGGAGGGGCACAGATACGCAGTATTTT.

V and J are TRBV25-1 and TRBJ2-3, with 8 bases identical to TRBD2. The V and J ends lost 0 bases and 3 bases, in that order; junction bases with no gene match: 2. The CDR3 sequence is 15 residues long. Germline V gives CDR1 MGHDK, CDR2 SYGVNS. The CDR3 reads CASSEYSGRTDTQYF. The CDR3 coding sequence is TGTGCCAGCAGTGAATACAGCGGGAGAACAGATACGCAGTATTTT.

This clone was seen just once. The rearrangement joins TRBV6-5 to TRBJ2-7; 9 bases are a match to TRBD2. Trimming at V came to 6 bases and at J to 5 bases, leaving 11 bases not matched to a gene. The CDR3 length is 15 residues. CDR1 MNHEY and CDR2 SVGAGI come from the germline V gene. Written as DNA, the CDR3 is TGTGCCAGCAGCTCCCTCGCGGGAGGGCCCCACGAGCAGTACTTC. It specifies CASSSLAGGPHEQYF.

J is TRBJ1-1 and V is TRBV7-8, with 8 nucleotides matching TRBD1. V shed 5 bases and J 3 bases; nucleotides not matched to a gene: 8. Germline V lookup: CDR1 SGHVS, CDR2 FQNEAQ. This CDR3 is 15 amino acids long. The CDR3 region is CASSGRTGWDTEAFF. The CDR3 nucleotides read TGTGCCAGCAGCGGAAGGACAGGGTGGGACACTGAAGCTTTCTTT.

The V call is TRBV19, the J call TRBJ1-5; 8 nucleotides agree with TRBD1. J lost 7 bases, V lost 5 bases, and 7 bases had no gene match. The CDR3 has 14 amino acids. Germline V gene lookup returns CDR1 LNHDA and CDR2 SQIVND (reference sequence). For the CDR3, the DNA is TGTGCCAGTAGTCAAACAGGGGGAAGGCAGCCCCAGCATTTT. Its protein is CASSQTGGRQPQHF.

The chain has TRBV5-6 and TRBJ1-3; D unclear. The CDR3 totals 16 residues. Germline V gene lookup returns CDR1 SGHDT and CDR2 YYEEEE. With 4 bases removed from V and 0 bases from J, the gap between germline ends came to 14 bases. CDR3 in amino acids: CASSRRDLSSGNTIYF. The DNA for the CDR3 is TGTGCCAGCAGCCGCCGGGATTTGAGCTCTGGAAACACCATATATTTT.

This clone was observed a handful of times. This chain joins TRBV19 and TRBJ1-1; 7 nucleotides align to TRBD1. CDR1 LNHDA and CDR2 SQIVND come from the germline V gene (reference sequence). The CDR3 has 14 amino acids. J lost 7 bases, V lost 8 bases, and 13 bases had no gene match. Here the CDR3 reads CASLEPGGENEAFF. CDR3 sequence (DNA): TGTGCCAGTTTGGAACCAGGGGGAGAGAATGAAGCTTTCTTT.

The table lists this clone with a few counts. J is TRBJ2-7 and V is TRBV28, with 9 nucleotides matching TRBD1. Germline V gene lookup returns CDR1 MDHEN and CDR2 SYDVKM. Trimming removed 8 bases from V and 5 bases from J; junction bases left unmatched: 13. This CDR3 is 15 amino acids long. This chain's CDR3 is CASRSQGARRDEQYF. CDR3 nucleotides: TGTGCCAGCCGGTCACAGGGGGCGCGGAGGGACGAGCAGTACTTC.

The rearrangement links TRBV7-9 to TRBJ1-4; the D gene is possibly TRBD1 (6 bases). Germline values: CDR1 SEHNR, CDR2 FQNEAQ (reference sequence). This CDR3 comprises 14 residues. With 1 base removed from V and 8 bases from J, the gap between germline ends came to 11 bases. The CDR3 sequence is CASSLEGVGEKLFF. Written as DNA, the CDR3 is TGTGCCAGCAGCTTAGAGGGGGTCGGAGAAAAACTGTTTTTT.

This clone was detected a few times. The chain has TRBV28 and TRBJ2-7; no definite D call. The CDR3 length is 12 residues. Germline-derived CDR1 and CDR2 are MDHEN and SYDVKM. V was shortened by 2 bases and J by 2 bases, with 4 bases between the two germline ends. Here the CDR3 DNA reads TGTGCCAGCAGTTTACCCGCCTACGAGCAGTACTTC. Translating it yields CASSLPAYEQYF.

This clone came up a few times. J is TRBJ2-7 and V is TRBV7-7; 9 positions agree with TRBD1. The V gene end was trimmed by 3 bases and the J gene end by 0 bases; junction bases not matched to a gene: 3. The CDR3 runs to 15 residues. Germline CDR1 and CDR2: SSHAT and FNYEAQ (reference sequence). CDR3 coding DNA: TGTGCCAGCAGCTTGGGACAGGGACCCTCCTACGAGCAGTACTTC. Protein product: CASSLGQGPSYEQYF.

The chain has TRBV2 and TRBJ1-1; D possibly corresponds to TRBD1 (6 bases). Trimming took off 7 bases at V and 6 bases at J, with 18 bases between the two ends. The CDR3 loop spans 14 amino acids. Germline V CDR1 and CDR2: SNHLY, FYNNEI. The CDR3 DNA is TGTGCCAGCATATACGGGGGGGCTGGGGCTGAAGCTTTCTTT. It yields the protein CASIYGGAGAEAFF.

The CDR3 DNA is TGTGCCAGCAGTTTATTTGTGGGGGCGGAGACCCAGTACTTC. It yields the protein CASSLFVGAETQYF. This chain connects TRBV27 to TRBJ2-5, with a tentative D call TRBD1 (6 bases). Germline V CDR1 and CDR2: MNHEY, SMNVEV (reference sequence). CDR3 length: 14 amino acids. V lost 1 base and J 5 bases, leaving 11 bases between the germline ends.

V is TRBV11-2 and J is TRBJ2-7; 10 bases align to TRBD2. V was clipped by 3 bases and J by 5 bases; unmatched bases: 10. The germline V gene encodes CDR1 SGHAT and CDR2 FQNNGV. The CDR3 is 16 residues long. The CDR3 protein is CASSFPRGLAAHEQYF. The CDR3 DNA follows: TGTGCCAGCAGCTTCCCCCGTGGACTAGCGGCGCACGAGCAGTACTTC.

This clone was seen only once. This chain joins TRBV5-1 and TRBJ2-5; 7 bases line up with TRBD2. From germline, CDR1 is SGHRS and CDR2 YFSETQ. V lost 2 bases to trimming and J lost 5 bases; unmatched junction nucleotides: 9. The CDR3 is 15 amino acids. The CDR3 here is CASSLTAGPGETQYF. The CDR3 DNA reads TGCGCCAGCAGCTTAACAGCGGGACCTGGGGAGACCCAGTACTTC. The full variable domain, its missing parts supplied by reference TRBV5-1 and TRBJ2-5, is KAGVTQTPRYLIKTRGQQVTLSCSPISGHRSVSWYQQTPGQGLQFLFEYFSETQRNKGNFPGRFSGRQFSNSRSEMNVSTLELGDSALYLCASSLTAGPGETQYFGPGTRLLVL.

This chain connects TRBV12-3 or TRBV12-4 to TRBJ1-5, with D possibly TRBD1 on 5 matching bases. Trimming shortened V by 6 bases and J by 2 bases, and 8 bases separated the two germline ends. There are 13 residues in the CDR3. The CDR3 region has the DNA TGTGCCAGCAGCGCGGGGGGCAATCAGCCCCAGCATTTT. It translates to CASSAGGNQPQHF.

The rearrangement links TRBV5-1 to TRBJ2-6; D not certain. The CDR3 has 14 residues. The V and J ends lost 5 bases and 4 bases respectively, with 10 bases between them. From germline, CDR1 is SGHRS and CDR2 YFSETQ. The CDR3 nucleotides read TGCGCCAGCAGTCCGGTCTCCGGGGCCAACGTCCTGACTTTC. Protein product: CASSPVSGANVLTF.

The chain has TRBV28 and TRBJ1-2; no clear D. Germline CDR1 reads MDHEN; CDR2 reads SYDVKM. Trimming took 7 bases from V and 4 from J, leaving 10 bases between them. This CDR3 is built from 12 residues. The CDR3 is CASTQQTYGYTF. CDR3 coding DNA: TGTGCCAGCACGCAACAGACCTATGGCTACACCTTC.

This chain joins TRBV28 and TRBJ1-2, with D unclear. This CDR3 is 12 amino acids long. V was shortened by 2 bases and J by 4 bases, with 5 bases between the two germline ends. CDR1 and CDR2 from the germline V gene are MDHEN and SYDVKM. CDR3 in amino acids: CASSLTGYGYTF. CDR3 DNA sequence: TGTGCCAGCAGTTTAACCGGCTATGGCTACACCTTC.